This TCR beta chain is drawn from a study of control samples from healthy donors and cancer patients. This clone appeared a few times. Using immunoSEQ multiplex PCR, the repertoire was profiled, and TCRdb retains in-frame clones only, with some absent. Of around 140,000 clones in the sample, around 90% were seen once. The germline CDR1 and CDR2 sequences are SGHNT and YYREEE (reference sequence). J gave up 5 bases and V 4 bases, and 5 bases lay outside the gene matches. The CDR3 has 15 residues. V is TRBV5-4 and J is TRBJ2-6; 8 nucleotides line up with TRBD1. Sequencing was carried out using blood. This TCR was sampled from a man aged 25 to 45 in good health. The CDR3 sequence: CASSPGQGWANVLTF. The CDR3 coding sequence is TGTGCCAGCAGCCCCGGACAGGGCTGGGCCAACGTCCTGACTTTC. Drawing the rest from reference TRBV5-4 and TRBJ2-6, the complete variable domain is ETGVTQSPTHLIKTRGQQVTLRCSSQSGHNTVSWYQQALGQGPQFIFQYYREEENGRGNFPPRFSGLQFPNYSSELNVNALELDDSALYLCASSPGQGWANVLTFGAGSRLTVL.